This T cell receptor (beta chain) is from a study of identical twins. Study-wide results and limits: Partial confounding of zero-insertion analyses by invariant MAIT and iNKT cells was possible.

TCRdb recomputed calls from the 5' RACE reads with MiXCR, one row per CDR3 protein. The sample includes roughly 190,000 distinct CDR3 sequences, less than 20% of them seen just once. This clonotype came up many times. Antigen: not known. The sample also formed part of further work on T cells expressing NK-cell markers.

The clonotype comes from a woman younger than 35 in good health. The specimen was CD8+ T cells sorted from blood.

CDR3 nucleotide sequence: TGTGCCAGCAGCTCGAGAACTAGCGGTAAAAACACAGATACGCAGTATTTT. Translation: CASSSRTSGKNTDTQYF. The chain joins TRBV7-2 to TRBJ2-3; 8 bases agree with TRBD2. The V gene's germline CDR1 is SGHTA and CDR2 FQGNSA. The CDR3 has 17 amino acids. V gave up 4 bases and J gave up 2 bases; unmatched junction bases: 11. Drawing the rest from reference TRBV7-2 and TRBJ2-3, the complete variable domain is GAGVSQSPSNKVTEKGKDVELRCDPISGHTALYWYRQSLGQGLEFLIYFQGNSAPDKSGLPSDRFSAERTGGSVSTLTIQRTQQEDSAVYLCASSSRTSGKNTDTQYFGPGTRLTVL.